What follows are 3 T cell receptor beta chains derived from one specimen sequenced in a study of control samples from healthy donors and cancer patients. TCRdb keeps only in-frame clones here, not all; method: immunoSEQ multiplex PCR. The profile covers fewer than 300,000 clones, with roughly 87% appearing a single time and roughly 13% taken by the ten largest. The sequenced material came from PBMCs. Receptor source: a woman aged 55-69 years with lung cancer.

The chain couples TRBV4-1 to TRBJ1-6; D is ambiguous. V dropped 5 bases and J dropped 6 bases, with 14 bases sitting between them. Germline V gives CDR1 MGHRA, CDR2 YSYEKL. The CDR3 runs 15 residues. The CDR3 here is CASSSRELGNSPLHF. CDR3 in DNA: TGCGCCAGCAGCTCCCGGGAACTGGGTAATTCACCCCTCCACTTT.

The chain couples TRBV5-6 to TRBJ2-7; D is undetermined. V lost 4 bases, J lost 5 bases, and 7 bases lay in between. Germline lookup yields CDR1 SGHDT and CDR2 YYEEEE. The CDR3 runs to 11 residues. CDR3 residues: CASSQAHEQYF. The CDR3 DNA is TGTGCCAGCAGCCAAGCCCACGAGCAGTACTTC.

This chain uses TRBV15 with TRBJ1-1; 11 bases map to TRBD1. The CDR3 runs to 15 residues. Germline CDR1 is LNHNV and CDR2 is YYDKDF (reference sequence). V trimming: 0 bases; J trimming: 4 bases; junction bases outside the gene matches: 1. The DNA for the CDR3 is TGTGCCACCAGCAGAGACGGGACAGGGGGCACTGAAGCTTTCTTT. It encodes CATSRDGTGGTEAFF.